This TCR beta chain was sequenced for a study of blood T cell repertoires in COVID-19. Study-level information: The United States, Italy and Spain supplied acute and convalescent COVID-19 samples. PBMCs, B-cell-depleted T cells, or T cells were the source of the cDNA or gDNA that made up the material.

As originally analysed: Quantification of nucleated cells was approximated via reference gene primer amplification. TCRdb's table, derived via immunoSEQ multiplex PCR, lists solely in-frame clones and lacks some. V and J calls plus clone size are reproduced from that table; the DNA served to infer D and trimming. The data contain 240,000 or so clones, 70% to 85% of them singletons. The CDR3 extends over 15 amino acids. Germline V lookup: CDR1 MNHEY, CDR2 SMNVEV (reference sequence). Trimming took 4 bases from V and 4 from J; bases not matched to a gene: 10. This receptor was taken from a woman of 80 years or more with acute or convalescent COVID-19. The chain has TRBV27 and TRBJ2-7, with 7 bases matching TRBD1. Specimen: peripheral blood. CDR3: CASSSEHRGLYEQYF. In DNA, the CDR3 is TGTGCCAGCAGTTCCGAGCACAGGGGTTTGTACGAGCAGTACTTC.